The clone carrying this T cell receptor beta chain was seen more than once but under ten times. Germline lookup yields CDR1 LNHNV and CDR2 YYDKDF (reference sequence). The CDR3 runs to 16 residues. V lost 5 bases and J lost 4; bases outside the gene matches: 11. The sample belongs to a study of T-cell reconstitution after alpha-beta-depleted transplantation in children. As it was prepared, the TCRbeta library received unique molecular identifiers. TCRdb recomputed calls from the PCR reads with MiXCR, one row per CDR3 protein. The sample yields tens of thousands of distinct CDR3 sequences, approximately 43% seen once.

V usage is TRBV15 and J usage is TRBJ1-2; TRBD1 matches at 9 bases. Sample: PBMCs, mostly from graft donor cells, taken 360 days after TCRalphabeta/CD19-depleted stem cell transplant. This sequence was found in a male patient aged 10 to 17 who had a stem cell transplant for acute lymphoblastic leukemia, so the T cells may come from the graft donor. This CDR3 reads CATSGGRTGDPYGYTF. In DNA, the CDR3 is TGTGCCACCAGCGGGGGGAGGACAGGGGATCCCTATGGCTACACCTTC.